This T cell receptor (beta chain) was sequenced in a study of T cell clonality in common variable immunodeficiency (dated by TCRdb to the mid-2010s). CDR1 and CDR2 are drawn from the germline V gene: SGHVS, FNYEAQ. The CDR3 goes from the cysteine to the phenylalanine over 16 residues. The CDR3 was read in part: 39 bases, with the frame set at base 1. V lost 1 base and J lost 4 bases, and the count of bases not matched to a germline gene is 8. Equivalent amounts of genomic DNA from CVID and control samples were used as sequencing input. For every sample, a 60 bp segment covering the rearranged TCRbeta CDR3 region was amplified and then sequenced. TCRbeta amplification used the immunoSEQ assay, a bias-corrected multiplex PCR with high-throughput sequencing. The authors' pipeline ran thus. Every unique nucleotide sequence counted as a clone and was annotated with V, D and J genes, copy number and frequency. Sequences were labeled productive if in frame, and non-productive if out of frame or containing stop codons. As previously described, clonality was calculated on the basis of Shannon's entropy. The predicted amino acid sequences of productive clones were used to derive mean CDR3 Kyte-Doolittle hydropathy. Using the R hclust function, scaled V gene usage was clustered hierarchically with Manhattan distance and complete linkage. Clone sharing by CDR3 amino acid sequence was assessed by resampling 12 repertoires per group over 100 rounds. The repertoires were screened for roughly 70 published EBV-specific TCRbeta sequences and approximately 240 published CMV-specific TCRbeta sequences. Analysis left out two CVID samples that produced under 10,000 sequences, so 40 to 45 CVID repertoires remained. TCRdb mirrors the immuneACCESS table, restricted to in-frame sequences. Some clones are absent from its copies; in checked studies, under half trace to an unresolved V gene, and the reason for the others is unknown. V, J and clone size are those of that table, while D and trimming were read from the DNA. With about 34,000 clones recorded, this sample contains no clone counted only once. Together, the top ten hold approximately 3% of the sample.

Predominantly Caucasian heritage was noted among both the CVID patients and the healthy controls. From each donor, roughly 5 to 8 ml of heparinized peripheral whole blood was collected. Genomic DNA from adults with common variable immune deficiency (CVID) and from healthy adult controls was used for sequencing of TCRbeta CDR3 repertoires. A total of 22 healthy adult volunteers (about 12 female and around ten male; age range 23 to 66 years, mean age about 34) were included in the control group. Diluted blood was subjected to density centrifugation over Hypaque 1077 or Ficoll-Paque for isolation of peripheral blood mononuclear cells. Genomic DNA was obtained from unsorted mononuclear cells through either Qiagen column purification or a centrifugation-based method. Results the study describes overall, beyond this receptor: Correlations between repertoire features and clinical complications were limited by patient heterogeneity within the CVID cohort. According to the authors, finding the cause of the higher clonality in CVID would require sequencing the repertoires of T cell subpopulations. CVID TCRbeta sequences were reported to have fewer deletions and N-nucleotide insertions and to lack highly modified clones with 13 or more V deletions. Fewer TCRbeta clones were shared among CVID subjects than among healthy controls (p < 0.0001). Compared with healthy controls, CVID subjects showed increased TCRbeta clonality (t-test p = 0.018), a feature most characteristic of about a third of subjects. Although equal DNA input was used, an average of approximately 82,000 unique sequences per sample was obtained for controls, compared with about 30,000 for CVID samples.

In its sample, this clone was seen many times. The target of this receptor is not known. Read sequence stops 3 residues before the CDR3 end, and the germline J gene provides the missing end. This clonotype was sampled from a person aged 18 to 75 in good health. Sequences were obtained from peripheral blood mononuclear cells. The chain was built from TRBV7-6 and TRBJ2-7; TRBD1 matches 9 bases in the middle. CDR3 DNA (partial): TGTGCCAGCAGCTTAGACTCCGGGACAGGGAGTTACGAG. Translated, this is CASSLDSGTGSYE. The entire CDR3 reads CASSLDSGTGSYEQYF.